This passage covers 8 T cell receptor beta chains from one sample sequenced in a study of post-analysis software for immune sequencing data. Their recognized antigens are unknown. TCR beta libraries were prepared from cDNA with unique molecular identifiers. TCRdb reanalysed the PCR reads using MiXCR and keeps one entry per CDR3 protein. The data hold about 800,000 distinct CDR3 sequences, with around 27% observed a single time. Regarding the study as a whole: About 5 TRBV segments (TRBV5-6, TRBV5-1 and TRBV20-1 among them) occurred more frequently in patients than in controls.

The material sequenced was blood. These receptors were taken from a girl between 5 and 17 years old with multiple sclerosis.

The V call is TRBV28, the J call TRBJ2-1; the match to TRBD2 covers 8 bases. After removal of 2 bases from V and 15 bases from J, the junction contained 6 bases not matched to a gene. The CDR3 has 12 residues. CDR1 is MDHEN, CDR2 SYDVKM, per germline. The CDR3 region has the DNA TGTGCCAGCAGTTTAAGAGGGGGACTAGGGTTCTTC. It yields the protein CASSLRGGLGFF.

The chain couples TRBV11-2 to TRBJ2-1, with D maybe TRBD2 (6 bases). CDR1 SGHAT and CDR2 FQNNGV come from the germline V gene. Trimming pared 6 bases from V and 4 bases from J, leaving 16 bases between. The length of the CDR3 is 15 residues. For the CDR3, the DNA is TGTGCCAGCAGTCCATTAGCGGAACCATACAATGAGCAGTTCTTC. It translates to CASSPLAEPYNEQFF.

Points on this clonotype: The junction departs from germline at one end; a sequencing error may be responsible. This chain uses TRBV28 with TRBJ2-1; 10 bases align to TRBD2. The germline V gene has CDR1 MDHEN and CDR2 SYDVKM. This CDR3 region has 15 residues. CDR3 bases: TGTGCCGGCAGCCTTAGCGGGGGGAATCACAATGGGCAGTTCTTC. This encodes CAGSLSGGNHNGQFF.

This clonotype was counted only a few times. The chain carries TRBV6-6 and TRBJ1-5, with D unclear. The CDR3 covers 13 residues. Trimming took 4 bases from V and 9 from J, leaving 13 bases between them. CDR1 and CDR2 from the germline V gene are MNHNY and SVGAGI (reference sequence). The CDR3 nucleotides are TGTGCCAGCAGTTCCGAGTCTTCGAGGCCCCAGCATTTT. It is translated as CASSSESSRPQHF.

This clonotype came up a few times. The chain uses TRBV29-1 and TRBJ1-4, with 8 bases aligning to TRBD1. The junction had 3 bases not matched to a gene; V was cut back by 4 bases and J by 8 bases. Germline-derived CDR1 and CDR2 are SQVTM and ANQGSEA. This CDR3 is built from 12 residues. CDR3 amino acids: CSVGQGLEKLFF. The CDR3 nucleotides read TGCAGCGTTGGACAGGGGCTAGAAAAACTGTTTTTT.

The table lists this clonotype with a few counts. J is TRBJ2-5 and V is TRBV11-2; D is unclear. The V and J ends lost 1 base and 5 bases respectively, with 11 bases between them. Germline assignment: CDR1 SGHAT and CDR2 FQNNGV. CDR3 size: 14 residues. The CDR3 bases are TGTGCCAGCAGCTTAGTTGGTCGGATCGAGACCCAGTACTTC. Amino acids: CASSLVGRIETQYF.

This rearrangement joins TRBV12-3 or TRBV12-4 to TRBJ2-2; possibly TRBD2 for D (5 bases). Deletions cut 2 bases from V and 3 bases from J, with 10 bases between. The CDR3 consists of 15 residues. CDR3 in DNA: TGTGCCAGCAGTTTATTTAGCGCCCACACCGGGGAGCTGTTTTTT. It translates to CASSLFSAHTGELFF.

This chain connects TRBV28 to TRBJ1-2; D might be TRBD1 (5 bases). In germline, CDR1 is MDHEN, CDR2 SYDVKM. CDR3 length: 17 amino acids. Trimming cost V 2 bases and J 3 bases, with 19 bases left between them. DNA of the CDR3: TGTGCCAGCAGTTTAGGGTGGGGGTCCGGGCCTGACTATGGCTACACCTTC. The encoded protein is CASSLGWGSGPDYGYTF.